Given below is one TCR beta chain in context. Germline CDR1 reads SGHTA; CDR2 reads FQGNSA. Between the trimmed V and J ends, which lost 5 bases and 9 bases, there was a span of 8 bases. The CDR3 is 11 amino acids. Extracted from the samples, RNA was reverse transcribed into cDNA to serve as the sequencing template. Here immunoSEQ multiplex PCR was the method, and the copy in TCRdb shows in-frame clones only, minus some. The sample lists about 200,000 clones, roughly 60% seen once, with 1% in the top ten. The data belong to a study of CD8+ T cells in alopecia areata. As to treatment: oral pan-JAK inhibitor, 5-10 mg twice daily.

This sequence was found in a human donor with alopecia areata. The V call is TRBV7-2, the J call TRBJ1-5, with D possibly TRBD1 on 5 matching bases. The source was CD4+ T cells sorted from blood, collected at week 24, from a patient treated with tofacitinib. The CDR3 coding sequence is TGTGCCAGCAGCCCGGGGGGGCCCCAGCATTTT. Amino acids: CASSPGGPQHF.